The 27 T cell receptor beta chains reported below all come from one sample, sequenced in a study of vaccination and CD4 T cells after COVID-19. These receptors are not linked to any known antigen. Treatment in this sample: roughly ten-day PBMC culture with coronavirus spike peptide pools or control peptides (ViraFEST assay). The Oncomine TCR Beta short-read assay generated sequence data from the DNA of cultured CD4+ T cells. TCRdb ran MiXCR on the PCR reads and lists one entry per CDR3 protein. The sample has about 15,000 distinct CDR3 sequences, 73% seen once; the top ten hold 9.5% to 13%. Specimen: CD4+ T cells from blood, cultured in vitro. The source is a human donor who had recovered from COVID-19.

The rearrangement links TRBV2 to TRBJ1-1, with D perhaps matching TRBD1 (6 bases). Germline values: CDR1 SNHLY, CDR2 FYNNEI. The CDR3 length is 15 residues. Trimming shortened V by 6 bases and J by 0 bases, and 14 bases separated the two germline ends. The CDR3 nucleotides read TGTGCCAGCAGCCCCAGGGGAGGAATGAACACTGAAGCTTTCTTT. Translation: CASSPRGGMNTEAFF.

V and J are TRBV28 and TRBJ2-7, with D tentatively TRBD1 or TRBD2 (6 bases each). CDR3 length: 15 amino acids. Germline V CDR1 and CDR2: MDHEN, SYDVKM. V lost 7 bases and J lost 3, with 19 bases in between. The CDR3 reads CASISQGGGSYEQYF. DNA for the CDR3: TGTGCCAGCATTTCACAGGGAGGCGGAAGCTACGAGCAGTACTTC.

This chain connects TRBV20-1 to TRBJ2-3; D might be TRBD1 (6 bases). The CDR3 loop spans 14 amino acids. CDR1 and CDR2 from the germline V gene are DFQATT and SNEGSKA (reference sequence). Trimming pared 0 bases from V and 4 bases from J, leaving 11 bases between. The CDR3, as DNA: TGCAGTGCTAGAGATGGGGGCAGTTCAGATACGCAGTATTTT. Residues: CSARDGGSSDTQYF.

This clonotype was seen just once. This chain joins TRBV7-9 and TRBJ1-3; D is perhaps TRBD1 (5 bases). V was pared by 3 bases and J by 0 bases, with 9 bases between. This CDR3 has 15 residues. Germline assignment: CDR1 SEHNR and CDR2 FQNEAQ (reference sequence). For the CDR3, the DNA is TGTGCCAGCAGCTTGGGGGGAAACTCTGGAAACACCATATATTTT. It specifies CASSLGGNSGNTIYF.

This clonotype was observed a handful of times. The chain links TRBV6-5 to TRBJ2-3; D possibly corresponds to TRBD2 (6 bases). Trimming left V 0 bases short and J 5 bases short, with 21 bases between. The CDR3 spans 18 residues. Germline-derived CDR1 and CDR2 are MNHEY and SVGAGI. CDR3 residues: CASSYSIFSSAKRDTQYF. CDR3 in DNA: TGTGCCAGCAGTTACTCGATATTTTCTAGCGCAAAGAGAGATACGCAGTATTTT.

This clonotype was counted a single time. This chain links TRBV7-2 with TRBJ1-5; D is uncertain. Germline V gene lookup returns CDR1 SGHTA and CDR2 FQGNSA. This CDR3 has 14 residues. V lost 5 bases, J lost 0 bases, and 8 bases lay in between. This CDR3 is CASSPQNSNQPQHF. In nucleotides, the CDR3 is TGTGCCAGCAGCCCCCAAAATAGCAATCAGCCCCAGCATTTT.

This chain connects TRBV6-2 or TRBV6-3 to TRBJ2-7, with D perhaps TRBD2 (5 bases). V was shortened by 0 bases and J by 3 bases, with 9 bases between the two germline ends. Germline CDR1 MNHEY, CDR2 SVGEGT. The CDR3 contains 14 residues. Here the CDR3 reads CASSYSERGYEQYF. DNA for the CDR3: TGTGCCAGCAGTTACTCTGAACGGGGCTACGAGCAGTACTTC.

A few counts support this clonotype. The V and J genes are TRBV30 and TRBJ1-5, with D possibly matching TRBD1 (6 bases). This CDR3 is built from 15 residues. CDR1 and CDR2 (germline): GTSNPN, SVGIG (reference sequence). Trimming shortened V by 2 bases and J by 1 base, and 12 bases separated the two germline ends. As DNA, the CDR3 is TGTGCCTGGAGTCCACCCACAGGGAGCAATCAGCCCCAGCATTTT. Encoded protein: CAWSPPTGSNQPQHF.

In nucleotides, the CDR3 is TGTGCCATCAGTTGGGGCGCCGGAGCTCTGGAGACCCAGTACTTC. Its translation: CAISWGAGALETQYF. This chain links TRBV10-3 with TRBJ2-5; D is possibly TRBD1 (5 bases). Trimming removed 5 bases at V and 5 bases at J, with 18 bases between. CDR1 and CDR2 (germline): ENHRY, SYGVKD. The CDR3 totals 15 residues.

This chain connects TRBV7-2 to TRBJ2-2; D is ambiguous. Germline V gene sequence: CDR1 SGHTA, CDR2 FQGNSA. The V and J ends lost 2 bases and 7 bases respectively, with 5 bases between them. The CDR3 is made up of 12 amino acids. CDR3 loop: CASSLNLGELFF. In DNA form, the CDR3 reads TGTGCCAGCAGCTTAAATCTCGGGGAGCTGTTTTTT. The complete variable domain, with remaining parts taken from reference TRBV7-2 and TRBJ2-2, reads GAGVSQSPSNKVTEKGKDVELRCDPISGHTALYWYRQSLGQGLEFLIYFQGNSAPDKSGLPSDRFSAERTGGSVSTLTIQRTQQEDSAVYLCASSLNLGELFFGEGSRLTVL.

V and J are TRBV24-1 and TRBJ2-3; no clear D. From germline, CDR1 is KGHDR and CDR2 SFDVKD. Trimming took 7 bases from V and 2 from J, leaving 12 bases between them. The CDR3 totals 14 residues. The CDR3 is CATRGRPNTDTQYF. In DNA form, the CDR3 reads TGTGCCACCAGGGGAAGGCCGAACACAGATACGCAGTATTTT.

The CDR3 bases are TGTGCCACCCTTCCGGGACAGGGGCACTACGAGCAGTACTTC. It encodes CATLPGQGHYEQYF. This chain uses TRBV10-3 with TRBJ2-7, with TRBD1 identical over 10 bases. J lost 3 bases, V lost 10 bases, and 9 bases had no gene match. The CDR3 is 14 amino acids. Per the germline V gene, CDR1 is ENHRY and CDR2 is SYGVKD.

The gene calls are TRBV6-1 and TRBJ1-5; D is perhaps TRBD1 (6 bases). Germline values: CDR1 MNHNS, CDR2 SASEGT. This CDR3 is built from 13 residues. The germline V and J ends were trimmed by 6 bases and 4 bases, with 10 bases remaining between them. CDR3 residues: CASRAGVNQPQHF. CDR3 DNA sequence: TGTGCCAGCAGGGCAGGGGTAAATCAGCCCCAGCATTTT.

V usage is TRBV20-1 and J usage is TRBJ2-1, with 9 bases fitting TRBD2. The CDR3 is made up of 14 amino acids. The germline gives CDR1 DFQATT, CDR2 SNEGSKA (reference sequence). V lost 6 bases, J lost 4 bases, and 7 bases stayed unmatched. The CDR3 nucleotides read TGCAGTGCCCCGGGACTAGCAGATTACAATGAGCAGTTCTTC. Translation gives CSAPGLADYNEQFF.

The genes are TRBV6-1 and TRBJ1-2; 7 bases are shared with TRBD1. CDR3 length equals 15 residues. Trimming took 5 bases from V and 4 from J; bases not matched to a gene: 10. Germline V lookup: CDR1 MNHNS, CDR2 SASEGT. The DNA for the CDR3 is TGTGCCAGCAGTCCAGGACAGGCCGAACCCTATGGCTACACCTTC. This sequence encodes CASSPGQAEPYGYTF.

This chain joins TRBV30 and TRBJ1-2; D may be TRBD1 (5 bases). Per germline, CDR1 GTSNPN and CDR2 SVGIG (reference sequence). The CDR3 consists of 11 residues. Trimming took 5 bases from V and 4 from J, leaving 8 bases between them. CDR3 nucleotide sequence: TGTGCCTGGGGGGCTCTCTATGGCTACACCTTC. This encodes CAWGALYGYTF.

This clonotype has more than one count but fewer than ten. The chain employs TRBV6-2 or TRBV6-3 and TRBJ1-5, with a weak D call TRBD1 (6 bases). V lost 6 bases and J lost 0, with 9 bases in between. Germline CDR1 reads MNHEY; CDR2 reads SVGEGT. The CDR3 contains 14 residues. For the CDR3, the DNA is TGTGCCAGCAGGAGGACAGCTAGCAATCAGCCCCAGCATTTT. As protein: CASRRTASNQPQHF.

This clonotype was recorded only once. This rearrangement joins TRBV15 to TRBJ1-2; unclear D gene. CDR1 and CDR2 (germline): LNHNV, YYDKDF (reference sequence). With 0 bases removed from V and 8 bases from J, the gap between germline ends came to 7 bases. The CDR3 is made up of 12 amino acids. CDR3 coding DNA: TGTGCCACCAGCAGAGAGGGGTACGGCTACACCTTC. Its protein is CATSREGYGYTF.

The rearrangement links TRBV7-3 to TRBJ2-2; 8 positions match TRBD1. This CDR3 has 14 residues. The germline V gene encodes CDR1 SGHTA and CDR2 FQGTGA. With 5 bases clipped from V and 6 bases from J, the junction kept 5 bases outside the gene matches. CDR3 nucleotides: TGTGCCAGCAGCAAACGGACAGGGCCCGGGGAGCTGTTTTTT. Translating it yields CASSKRTGPGELFF.

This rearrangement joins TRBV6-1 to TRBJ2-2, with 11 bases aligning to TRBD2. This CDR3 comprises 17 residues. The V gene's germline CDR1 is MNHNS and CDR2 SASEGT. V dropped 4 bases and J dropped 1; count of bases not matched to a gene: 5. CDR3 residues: CASSGGLAVMNTGELFF. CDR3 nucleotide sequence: TGTGCCAGCAGTGGGGGACTAGCGGTAATGAACACCGGGGAGCTGTTTTTT.

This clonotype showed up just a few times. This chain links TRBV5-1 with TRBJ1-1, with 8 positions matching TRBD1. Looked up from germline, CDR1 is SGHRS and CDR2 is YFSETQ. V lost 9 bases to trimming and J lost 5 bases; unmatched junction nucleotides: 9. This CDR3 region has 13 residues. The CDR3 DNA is TGCGCCACCTCGGGACAGGTTGGTACTGAAGCTTTCTTT. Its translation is CATSGQVGTEAFF.

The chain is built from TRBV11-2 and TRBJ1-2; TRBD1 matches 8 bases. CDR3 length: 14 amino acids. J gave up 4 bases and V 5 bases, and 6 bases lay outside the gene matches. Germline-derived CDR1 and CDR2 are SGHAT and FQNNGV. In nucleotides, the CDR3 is TGTGCCAGCAGCCTAGGACAGGGTCTCTATGGCTACACCTTC. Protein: CASSLGQGLYGYTF. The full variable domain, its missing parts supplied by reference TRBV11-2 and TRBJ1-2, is EAGVAQSPRYKIIEKRQSVAFWCNPISGHATLYWYQQILGQGPKLLIQFQNNGVVDDSQLPKDRFSAERLKGVDSTLKIQPAKLEDSAVYLCASSLGQGLYGYTFGSGTRLTVV.

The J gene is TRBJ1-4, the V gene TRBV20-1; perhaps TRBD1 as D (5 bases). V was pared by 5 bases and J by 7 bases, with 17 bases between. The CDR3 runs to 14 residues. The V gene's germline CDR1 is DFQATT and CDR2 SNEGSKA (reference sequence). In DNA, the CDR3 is TGCAGTGCTTCTATCGGGACTCTCGTTGAAAAACTGTTTTTT. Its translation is CSASIGTLVEKLFF.

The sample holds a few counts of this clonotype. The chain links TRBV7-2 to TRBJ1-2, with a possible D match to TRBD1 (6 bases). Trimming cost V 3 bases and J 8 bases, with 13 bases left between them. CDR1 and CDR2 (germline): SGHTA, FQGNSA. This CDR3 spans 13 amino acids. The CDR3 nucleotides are TGTGCCAGCAGCTTGTTCAGGGGAGGAGGCTACACCTTC. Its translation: CASSLFRGGGYTF.

In DNA, the CDR3 is TGCGCCAGCAGCCCAACACGGATGCCGAACTATGGCTACACCTTC. This translates into CASSPTRMPNYGYTF. This rearrangement joins TRBV5-1 to TRBJ1-2; D remains unclear. Per the germline V gene, CDR1 is SGHRS and CDR2 is YFSETQ. The CDR3 is made up of 15 amino acids. Trimming shortened V by 4 bases and J by 2 bases, and 15 bases separated the two germline ends.

CDR3 nucleotide sequence: TGCAGTGCCCCTTTGGGAAGCCAAGAGACCCAGTACTTC. Protein sequence: CSAPLGSQETQYF. V usage is TRBV20-1 and J usage is TRBJ2-5, with D uncertain. CDR1 is DFQATT, CDR2 SNEGSKA, per germline (reference sequence). CDR3 length: 13 amino acids. Trimming cost V 6 bases and J 1 base, with 12 bases left between them.

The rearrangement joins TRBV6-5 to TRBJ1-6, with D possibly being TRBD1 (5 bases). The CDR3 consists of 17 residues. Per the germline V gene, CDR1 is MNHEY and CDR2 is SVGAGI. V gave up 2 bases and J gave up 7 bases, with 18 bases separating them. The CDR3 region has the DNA TGTGCCAGCAGTTACGGGGTCGGACGATCAGGGAATTCACCCCTCCACTTT. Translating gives CASSYGVGRSGNSPLHF.